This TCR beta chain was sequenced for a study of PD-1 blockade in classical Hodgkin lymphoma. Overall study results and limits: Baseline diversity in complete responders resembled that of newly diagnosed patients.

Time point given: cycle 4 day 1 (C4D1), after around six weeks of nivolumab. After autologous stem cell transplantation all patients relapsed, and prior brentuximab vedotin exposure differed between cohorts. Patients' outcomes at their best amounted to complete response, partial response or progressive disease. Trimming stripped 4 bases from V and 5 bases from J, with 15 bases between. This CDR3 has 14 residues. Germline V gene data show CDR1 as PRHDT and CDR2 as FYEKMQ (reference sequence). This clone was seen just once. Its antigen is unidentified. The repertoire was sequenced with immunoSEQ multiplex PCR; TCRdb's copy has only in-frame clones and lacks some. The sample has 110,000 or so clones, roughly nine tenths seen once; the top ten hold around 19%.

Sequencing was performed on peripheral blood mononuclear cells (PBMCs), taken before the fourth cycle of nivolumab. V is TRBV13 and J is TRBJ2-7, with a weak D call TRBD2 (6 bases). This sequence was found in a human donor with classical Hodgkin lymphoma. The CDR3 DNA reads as TGTGCCAGCAGCTCGCTAGGAGGGCCCAACGAGCAGTACTTC. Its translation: CASSSLGGPNEQYF.